This TCR beta chain stems from a study of shared clonotypes between healthy human individuals. V gave up 2 bases and J gave up 5 bases, with 3 bases separating them. The CDR3 is 12 amino acids. From germline, CDR1 is SEHNR and CDR2 FQNEAQ (reference sequence). Libraries were prepared by immunoSEQ multiplex PCR; TCRdb keeps only in-frame clonotypes and omits some of them. The table has millions of clones, over 85% seen once. The sequence came from a man between 18 and 29 years old in good health. The source material was naive CD4+ T cells sorted from blood. The sample's subset: CD45RA+ positively selected. The rearrangement links TRBV7-9 to TRBJ1-4; D is ambiguous. This CDR3 is CASSLTNEKLFF. The CDR3 DNA is TGTGCCAGCAGCTTAACCAATGAAAAACTGTTTTTT.